This is a list of T cell receptor beta chains from one sample in a study of CD8+CD57+ T cells in acquired aplastic anemia. TCRdb analysed the reads with MiXCR anew, one entry per CDR3 protein. The sample lists about 190,000 distinct CDR3 sequences, less than 65% seen once, with more than 15% in the top ten. Sequencing was done on a sample of sorted CD4+, CD8+, or CD8+CD57+ T cells (not recorded which) from PBMCs. These receptor sequences come from a human donor in good health, serving as a control. The CDR3 runs from the conserved cysteine through the conserved F or W. A D gene is named only where the DNA matches it firmly. Clone sizes are given selectively: once, few, many, or a class where the clone is expanded.

TRBV12-3/TRBV12-4	few	TRBD2	TRBJ2-7	CASRTSGRSYEQYF	TGTGCCAGCAGAACTAGCGGGAGATCCTACGAGCAGTACTTC
TRBV6-2/TRBV6-3	few	TRBD1	TRBJ1-2	CASSTTDRGRGYTF	TGTGCCAGCAGTACCACAGACAGGGGGCGAGGCTACACCTTC
TRBV7-9	once	.	TRBJ1-3	CASSLVFSGNTIYF	TGTGCCAGCAGCCTAGTTTTCTCTGGAAACACCATATATTTT
TRBV10-3	.	.	TRBJ1-4	CAISESGGDNEKLFF	TGTGCCATCAGTGAGTCTGGGGGGGATAATGAAAAACTGTTTTTT
TRBV10-3	.	.	TRBJ2-3	CAIRAGTSTDTQYF	TGTGCCATCAGAGCCGGGACTAGCACAGATACGCAGTATTTT
TRBV25-1	.	TRBD1	TRBJ2-7	CASSEFHGTGVSYEQYF	TGTGCCAGCAGTGAATTCCACGGGACAGGGGTCTCCTACGAGCAGTACTTC
TRBV24-1	many	TRBD2	TRBJ2-7	CATSPGGSREQYF	TGTGCCACCAGCCCGGGGGGATCTAGGGAGCAGTACTTC
TRBV4-2	.	.	TRBJ2-3	CASSQDKPDTQYF	TGTGCCAGCAGCCAAGATAAACCAGATACGCAGTATTTT
TRBV6-5	many	.	TRBJ1-1	CASSYNRDTSLAFF	TGTGCCAGCAGTTACAACCGGGACACCTCTTTAGCTTTCTTT
TRBV2	.	TRBD1	TRBJ2-7	CASSERGQNYEQYF	TGTGCCAGCAGTGAACGGGGACAGAACTACGAGCAGTACTTC
TRBV28	many	.	TRBJ2-7	CASSREAARAYEQYF	TGTGCCAGCAGCCGTGAGGCTGCTAGGGCGTACGAGCAGTACTTC
TRBV10-3	.	.	TRBJ2-7	CAISESTDSCEQYF	TGTGCCATCAGTGAGTCGACCGACTCCTGCGAGCAGTACTTC
TRBV7-8	.	.	TRBJ2-3	CASSLFSIATDTQYF	TGTGCCAGCAGTTTGTTCAGTATTGCGACAGATACGCAGTATTTT
TRBV28	.	TRBD1	TRBJ1-6	CAGSSGTGGSPLHF	TGTGCCGGCAGTTCCGGGACAGGGGGCTCACCCCTCCACTTT
TRBV5-8	.	.	TRBJ2-5	CASSSKSGEETQYF	TGTGCCAGCAGCTCGAAGAGCGGAGAAGAGACCCAGTACTTC
TRBV24-1	many	TRBD2	TRBJ2-3	CATSDRGLAGFRDTQYF	TGTGCCACCAGTGACCGGGGACTAGCGGGGTTTAGGGATACGCAGTATTTT